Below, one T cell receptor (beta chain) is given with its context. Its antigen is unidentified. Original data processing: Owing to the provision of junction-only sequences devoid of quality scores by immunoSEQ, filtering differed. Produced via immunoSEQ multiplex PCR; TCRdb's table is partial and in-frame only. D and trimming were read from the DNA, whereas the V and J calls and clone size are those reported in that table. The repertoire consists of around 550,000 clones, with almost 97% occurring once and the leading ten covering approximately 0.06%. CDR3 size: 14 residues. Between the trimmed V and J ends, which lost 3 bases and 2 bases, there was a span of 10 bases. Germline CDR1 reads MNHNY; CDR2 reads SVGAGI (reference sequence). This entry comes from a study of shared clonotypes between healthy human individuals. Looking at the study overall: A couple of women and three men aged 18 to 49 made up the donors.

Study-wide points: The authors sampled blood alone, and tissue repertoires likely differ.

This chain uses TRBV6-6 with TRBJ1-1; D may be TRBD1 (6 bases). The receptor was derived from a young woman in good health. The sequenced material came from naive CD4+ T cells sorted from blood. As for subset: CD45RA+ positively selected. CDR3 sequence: CASSYGGGNTEAFF. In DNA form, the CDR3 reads TGTGCCAGCAGTTATGGGGGCGGAAACACTGAAGCTTTCTTT.